This T cell receptor (beta chain) is drawn from a study of blood T cell repertoires in COVID-19. Study as a whole: Donors in the United States, Italy and Spain gave samples during acute or convalescent COVID-19.

As handled by the study authors: Amplifying reference gene primers gave estimates of nucleated cell counts. The table came from immunoSEQ multiplex PCR; TCRdb's copy has only in-frame clones and leaves some out. V and J calls and clone size come straight from that table; D and trimming were deduced from the DNA. The sample yields tens of thousands of clones, 65% to 85% seen once. Participant-given clinical history determined each cohort assignment. This clone appeared a single time. The material sequenced was PBMCs or T cells enriched from blood (not recorded which). This sequence was found in a woman in her thirties or forties with acute COVID-19.

The CDR3 reads CASSLEGSNTGELFF. The CDR3 nucleotides read TGCGCCAGCAGCTTAGAGGGATCGAACACCGGGGAGCTGTTTTTT. The chain uses TRBV5-1 and TRBJ2-2; D possibly corresponds to TRBD2 (5 bases). In germline, CDR1 is SGHRS, CDR2 YFSETQ. The CDR3 covers 15 residues. Between the trimmed V and J ends, which lost 2 bases and 0 bases, there was a span of 8 bases.